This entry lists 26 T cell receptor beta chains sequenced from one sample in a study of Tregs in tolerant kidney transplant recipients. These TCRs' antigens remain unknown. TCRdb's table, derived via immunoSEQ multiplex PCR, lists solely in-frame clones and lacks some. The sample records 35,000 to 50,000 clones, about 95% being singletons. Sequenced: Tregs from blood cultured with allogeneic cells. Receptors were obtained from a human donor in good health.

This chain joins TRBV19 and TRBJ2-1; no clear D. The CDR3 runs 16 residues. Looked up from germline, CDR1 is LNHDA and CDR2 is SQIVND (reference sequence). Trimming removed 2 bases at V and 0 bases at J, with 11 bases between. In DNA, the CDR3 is TGTGCCAGTAGTATATTGGGATTTGGCTCCTACAATGAGCAGTTCTTC. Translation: CASSILGFGSYNEQFF.

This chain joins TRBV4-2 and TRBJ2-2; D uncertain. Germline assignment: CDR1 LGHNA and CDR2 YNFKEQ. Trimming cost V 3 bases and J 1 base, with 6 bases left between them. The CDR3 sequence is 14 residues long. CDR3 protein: CASSHTRNTGELFF. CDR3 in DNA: TGTGCCAGCAGCCACACTCGGAACACCGGGGAGCTGTTTTTT.

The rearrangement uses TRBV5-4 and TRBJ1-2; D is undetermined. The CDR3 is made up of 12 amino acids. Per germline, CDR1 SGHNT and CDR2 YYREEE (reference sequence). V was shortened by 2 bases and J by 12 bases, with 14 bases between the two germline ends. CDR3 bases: TGTGCCAGCAGCTTCGGGGTGACGTCCGACACCTTC. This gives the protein CASSFGVTSDTF.

The CDR3 DNA reads TGCGCCAGCAGCCAAGCTCCTAGCGGTGGCTTGAGGGAGACCCAGTACTTC. Its protein product is CASSQAPSGGLRETQYF. J is TRBJ2-5 and V is TRBV4-1, with TRBD2 matching 7 bases. This CDR3 has 17 residues. V lost 1 base, J lost 5 bases, and 13 bases stayed unmatched. The V gene's germline CDR1 is MGHRA and CDR2 YSYEKL.

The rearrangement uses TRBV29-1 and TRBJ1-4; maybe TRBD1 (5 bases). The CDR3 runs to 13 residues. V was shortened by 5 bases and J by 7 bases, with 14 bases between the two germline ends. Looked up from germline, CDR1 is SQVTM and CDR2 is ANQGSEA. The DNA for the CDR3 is TGCAGCGTTCTGGAGCAGGGTGGTGAAAAACTGTTTTTT. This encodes CSVLEQGGEKLFF. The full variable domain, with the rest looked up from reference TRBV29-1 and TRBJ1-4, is SAVISQKPSRDICQRGTSLTIQCQVDSQVTMMFWYRQQPGQSLTLIATANQGSEATYESGFVIDKFPISRPNLTFSTLTVSNMSPEDSSIYLCSVLEQGGEKLFFGSGTQLSVL.

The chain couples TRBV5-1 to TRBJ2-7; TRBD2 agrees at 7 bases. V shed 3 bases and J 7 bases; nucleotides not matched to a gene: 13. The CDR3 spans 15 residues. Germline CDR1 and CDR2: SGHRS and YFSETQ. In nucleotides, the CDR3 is TGCGCCAGCAGCTGGGGTTCCGCGGGAGCCGGGGAGCAGTACTTC. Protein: CASSWGSAGAGEQYF.

The CDR3 protein is CASRSVGNRGYTF. Here the CDR3 DNA reads TGTGCAAGTCGCTCGGTAGGGAACAGGGGCTACACCTTC. This chain links TRBV12-2 with TRBJ1-2; the DNA was not used to check the table's D call, TRBD1. TRBV12-2 is flagged as a pseudogene. This CDR3 comprises 13 residues.

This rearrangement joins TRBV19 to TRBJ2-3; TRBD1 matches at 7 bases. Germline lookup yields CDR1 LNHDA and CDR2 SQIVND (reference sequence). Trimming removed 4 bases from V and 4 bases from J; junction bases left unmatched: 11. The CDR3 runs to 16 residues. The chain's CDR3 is CASSTRMRGQADTQYF. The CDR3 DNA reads TGTGCCAGTAGTACTCGGATGAGGGGGCAGGCAGATACGCAGTATTTT.

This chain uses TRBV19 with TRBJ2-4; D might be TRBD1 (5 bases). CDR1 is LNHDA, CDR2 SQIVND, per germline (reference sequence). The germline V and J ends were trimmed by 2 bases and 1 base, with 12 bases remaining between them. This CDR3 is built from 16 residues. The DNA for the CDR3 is TGTGCCAGTAGTATACAGGGCACTACTGCCAAAAACATTCAGTACTTC. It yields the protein CASSIQGTTAKNIQYF.

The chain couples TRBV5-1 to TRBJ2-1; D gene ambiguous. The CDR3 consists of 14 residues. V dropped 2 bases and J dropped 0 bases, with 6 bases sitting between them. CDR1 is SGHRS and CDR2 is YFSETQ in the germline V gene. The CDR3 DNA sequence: TGCGCCAGCAGCTTCGATAGCTCCTACAATGAGCAGTTCTTC. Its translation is CASSFDSSYNEQFF.

The CDR3 protein is CASSLRTVMNTEAFF. The CDR3 DNA follows: TGTGCCAGCTCACTCCGGACAGTTATGAACACTGAAGCTTTCTTT. The chain couples TRBV18 to TRBJ1-1, with D possibly matching TRBD1 (6 bases). This CDR3 is built from 15 residues. Germline V gene data show CDR1 as KGHSH and CDR2 as LQKENI. V shed 4 bases and J shed 0 bases, with 12 bases lying between them. Filled out from reference TRBV18 and TRBJ1-1, the complete variable domain reads NAGVMQNPRHLVRRRGQEARLRCSPMKGHSHVYWYRQLPEEGLKFMVYLQKENIIDESGMPKERFSAEFPKEGPSILRIQQVVRGDSAAYFCASSLRTVMNTEAFFGQGTRLTVV.

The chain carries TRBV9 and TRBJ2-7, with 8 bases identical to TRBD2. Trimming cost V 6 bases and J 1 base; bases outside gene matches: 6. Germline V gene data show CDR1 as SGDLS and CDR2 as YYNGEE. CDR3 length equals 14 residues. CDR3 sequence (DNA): TGTGCCAGCACCCGTAGCGGGGATTCCTACGAGCAGTACTTC. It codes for CASTRSGDSYEQYF.

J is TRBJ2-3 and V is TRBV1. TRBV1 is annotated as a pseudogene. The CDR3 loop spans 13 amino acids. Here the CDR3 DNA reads TGCACCAGCAGCCAAGTAAGGACAGATACGCAGTATTTT. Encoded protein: CTSSQVRTDTQYF.

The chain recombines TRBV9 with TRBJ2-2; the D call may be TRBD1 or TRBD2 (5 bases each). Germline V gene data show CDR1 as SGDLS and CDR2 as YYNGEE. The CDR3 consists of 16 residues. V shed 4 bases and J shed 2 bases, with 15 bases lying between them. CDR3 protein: CASSSRTGPNTGELFF. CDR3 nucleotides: TGTGCCAGCAGCTCCCGGACGGGACCTAACACCGGGGAGCTGTTTTTT.

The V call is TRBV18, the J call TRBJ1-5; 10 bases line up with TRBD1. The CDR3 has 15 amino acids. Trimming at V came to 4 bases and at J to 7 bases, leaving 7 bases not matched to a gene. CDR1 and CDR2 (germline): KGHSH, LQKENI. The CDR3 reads CASSQGQGQLQPQHF. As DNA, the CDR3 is TGTGCCAGCTCACAGGGACAGGGGCAGCTACAGCCCCAGCATTTT.

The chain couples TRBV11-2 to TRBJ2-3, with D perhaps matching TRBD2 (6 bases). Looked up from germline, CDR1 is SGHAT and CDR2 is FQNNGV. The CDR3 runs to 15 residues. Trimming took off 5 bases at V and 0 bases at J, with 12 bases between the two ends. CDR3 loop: CASSLLATSTDTQYF. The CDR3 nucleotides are TGTGCCAGCAGCCTGCTAGCGACTAGCACAGATACGCAGTATTTT.

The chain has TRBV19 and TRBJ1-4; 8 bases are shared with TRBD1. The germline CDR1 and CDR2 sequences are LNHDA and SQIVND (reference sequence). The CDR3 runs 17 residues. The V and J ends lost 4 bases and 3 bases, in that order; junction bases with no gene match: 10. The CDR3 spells CASSTPGGGVSNEKLFF. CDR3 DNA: TGTGCCAGTAGTACCCCAGGGGGCGGCGTTTCTAATGAAAAACTGTTTTTT.

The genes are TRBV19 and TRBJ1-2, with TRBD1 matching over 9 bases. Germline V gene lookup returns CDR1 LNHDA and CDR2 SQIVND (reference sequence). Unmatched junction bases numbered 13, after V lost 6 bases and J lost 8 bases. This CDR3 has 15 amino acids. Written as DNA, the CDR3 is TGTGCCAGTAGGAAAGGACAGGGGAGAGGATACGGCTACACCTTC. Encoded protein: CASRKGQGRGYGYTF.

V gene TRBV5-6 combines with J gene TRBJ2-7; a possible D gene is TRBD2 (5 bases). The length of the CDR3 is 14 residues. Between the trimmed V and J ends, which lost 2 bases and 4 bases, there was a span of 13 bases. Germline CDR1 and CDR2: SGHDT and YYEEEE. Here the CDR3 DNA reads TGTGCCAGCAGCTTCGTGGCGGGTTCGTACGAGCAGTACTTC. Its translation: CASSFVAGSYEQYF.

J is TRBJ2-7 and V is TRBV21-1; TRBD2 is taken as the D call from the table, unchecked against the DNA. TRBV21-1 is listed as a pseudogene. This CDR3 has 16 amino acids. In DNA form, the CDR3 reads TGTGCCAGCAGCAGTATAGCGGGTCTAGACTCCTACGAGCAGTACTTC. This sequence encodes CASSSIAGLDSYEQYF.

CDR3 in amino acids: CASSSDSALGYTF. The CDR3 DNA follows: TGCGCCAGCAGCTCAGACAGTGCCCTTGGCTACACCTTC. The chain is built from TRBV5-1 and TRBJ1-2; TRBD1 might be the D (5 bases). V was shortened by 3 bases and J by 7 bases, with 13 bases between the two germline ends. Germline V gives CDR1 SGHRS, CDR2 YFSETQ. The CDR3 length is 13 residues. The full variable domain, its missing parts supplied by reference TRBV5-1 and TRBJ1-2, is KAGVTQTPRYLIKTRGQQVTLSCSPISGHRSVSWYQQTPGQGLQFLFEYFSETQRNKGNFPGRFSGRQFSNSRSEMNVSTLELGDSALYLCASSSDSALGYTFGSGTRLTVV.

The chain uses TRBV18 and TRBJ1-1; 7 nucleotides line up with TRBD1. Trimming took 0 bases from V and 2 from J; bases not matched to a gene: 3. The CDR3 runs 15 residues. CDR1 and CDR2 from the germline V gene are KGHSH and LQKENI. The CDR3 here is CASSPPQGDNTEAFF. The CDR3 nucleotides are TGTGCCAGCTCACCACCGCAGGGGGATAACACTGAAGCTTTCTTT.

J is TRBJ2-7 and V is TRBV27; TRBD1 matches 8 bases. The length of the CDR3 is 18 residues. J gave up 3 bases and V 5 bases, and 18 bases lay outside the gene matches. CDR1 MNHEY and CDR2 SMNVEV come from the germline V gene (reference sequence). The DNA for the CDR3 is TGTGCCAGCAGTCCTGACAGGGGCGCGGGACCGGGGTTCTACGAGCAGTACTTC. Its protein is CASSPDRGAGPGFYEQYF.

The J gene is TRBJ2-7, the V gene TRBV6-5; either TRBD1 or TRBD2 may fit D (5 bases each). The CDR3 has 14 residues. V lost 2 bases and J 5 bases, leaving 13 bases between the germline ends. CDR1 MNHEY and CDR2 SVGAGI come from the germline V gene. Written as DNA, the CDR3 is TGTGCCAGCAGTTACGGGGACCTTCGGGACGAGCAGTACTTC. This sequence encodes CASSYGDLRDEQYF.

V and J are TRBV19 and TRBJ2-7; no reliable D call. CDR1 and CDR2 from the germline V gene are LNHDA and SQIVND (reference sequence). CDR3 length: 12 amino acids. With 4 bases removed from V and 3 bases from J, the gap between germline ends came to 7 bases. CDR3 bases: TGTGCCAGTAGTAATCTGAACTACGAGCAGTACTTC. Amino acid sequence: CASSNLNYEQYF.

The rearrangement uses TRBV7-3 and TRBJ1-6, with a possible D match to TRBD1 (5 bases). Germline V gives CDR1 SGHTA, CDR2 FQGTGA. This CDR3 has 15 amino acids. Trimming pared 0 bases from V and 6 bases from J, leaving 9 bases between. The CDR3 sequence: CASSLTGGSNSPLHF. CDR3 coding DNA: TGTGCCAGCAGCTTAACGGGGGGAAGTAATTCACCCCTCCACTTT.